This passage covers 22 T cell receptor beta chains from one sample sequenced in a study of T cells after yellow fever vaccination. TCRdb re-called the 5' RACE reads with MiXCR, one entry per CDR3 protein. The sample holds nearly 350,000 distinct CDR3 sequences, roughly 8.6% seen once. Here the sequenced sample was PBMCs, taken more than 35 days after the first yellow fever vaccination. These receptors came from a man aged 18 to 30 who received the YFV17D yellow fever vaccine.

This clonotype was seen a handful of times. The V gene is TRBV20-1, the J gene TRBJ2-5; D possibly corresponds to TRBD1 (5 bases). Trimming removed 3 bases from V and 4 bases from J, with 12 bases in between. This CDR3 has 13 residues. In germline, CDR1 is DFQATT, CDR2 SNEGSKA (reference sequence). The DNA of the CDR3 is TGCAGTGCTAGGTTGCCAGGGCGAGAGACCCAGTACTTC. Translated: CSARLPGRETQYF.

This chain connects TRBV12-3 or TRBV12-4 to TRBJ2-7; D may be TRBD2 (6 bases). The CDR3 totals 16 residues. V lost 6 bases to trimming and J lost 0 bases, with 18 bases between them. For the CDR3, the DNA is TGTGCCAGCAGACATACCTCTAGCGCCCTCTCCTACGAGCAGTACTTC. Its translation is CASRHTSSALSYEQYF.

J is TRBJ1-3 and V is TRBV4-2, with no clear D. Germline CDR1 LGHNA, CDR2 YNFKEQ. The V end lost 1 base, the J end lost 2 bases, and 6 bases lay between the germline ends. The CDR3 length is 14 residues. The CDR3 region has the DNA TGTGCCAGCAGCCAAGGAGGTGCTGGAAACACCATATATTTT. This encodes CASSQGGAGNTIYF.

This clonotype showed up just a few times. The CDR3 is CASSVNGANNEQFF. The CDR3 DNA is TGTGCCAGCAGTGTGAATGGGGCTAACAATGAGCAGTTCTTC. V is TRBV2 and J is TRBJ2-1; the D gene is possibly TRBD1 (5 bases). The CDR3 contains 14 residues. The V end was cut by 4 bases, the J end by 5 bases, with 12 bases between. Germline V CDR1 and CDR2: SNHLY, FYNNEI.

This clonotype was counted at least ten times. The rearrangement links TRBV20-1 to TRBJ1-2; no clear D. V was trimmed by 5 bases and J by 3 bases, leaving 7 bases between them. This CDR3 is 11 amino acids long. The germline V gene encodes CDR1 DFQATT and CDR2 SNEGSKA (reference sequence). In DNA, the CDR3 is TGCAGTGCTCCCCGGGACTATGGCTACACCTTC. Its protein product is CSAPRDYGYTF.

The chain uses TRBV14 and TRBJ1-1; D is ambiguous. This CDR3 contains 13 residues. The germline gives CDR1 SGHDN, CDR2 FVKESK. Trimming removed 7 bases at V and 10 bases at J, with 19 bases between. The CDR3 DNA reads TGTGCCAGCAACCGAGACCCCTCCCTTGGAGCTTTCTTT. This encodes CASNRDPSLGAFF.

This clonotype has ten or more counts. The chain uses TRBV7-8 and TRBJ2-4, with TRBD2 identical over 10 bases. The CDR3 is 17 amino acids. Germline V CDR1 and CDR2: SGHVS, FQNEAQ. V dropped 2 bases and J dropped 3; count of bases not matched to a gene: 7. As DNA, the CDR3 is TGTGCCAGCAGCTTAAGGACTAGCGGTTCAGGCAAAAACATTCAGTACTTC. Protein product: CASSLRTSGSGKNIQYF.

The rearrangement uses TRBV7-2 and TRBJ2-3; 10 positions match TRBD2. The CDR3 has 17 residues. V lost 5 bases and J lost 2; bases outside the gene matches: 10. The germline V gene has CDR1 SGHTA and CDR2 FQGNSA. As DNA, the CDR3 is TGTGCCAGCAGCCAAGGGCTAGCGGGGGATTTCACAGATACGCAGTATTTT. Translated, it gives CASSQGLAGDFTDTQYF.

In this sample, this clonotype turned up many times. V gene TRBV7-9 combines with J gene TRBJ2-3; the D gene could be TRBD1 or TRBD2 (5 bases each). This CDR3 is built from 13 residues. Trimming took 1 base from V and 6 from J, leaving 8 bases between them. Germline CDR1 reads SEHNR; CDR2 reads FQNEAQ (reference sequence). In DNA, the CDR3 is TGTGCCAGCAGCTTAGATGGGACCGATACGCAGTATTTT. Translating it yields CASSLDGTDTQYF. Full variable domain (rest looked up from reference TRBV7-9 and TRBJ2-3): DTGVSQNPRHKITKRGQNVTFRCDPISEHNRLYWYRQTLGQGPEFLTYFQNEAQLEKSRLLSDRFSAERPKGSFSTLEIQRTEQGDSAMYLCASSLDGTDTQYFGPGTRLTVL.

The V gene is TRBV7-2, the J gene TRBJ1-2; D is uncertain. V lost 5 bases and J lost 5, with 15 bases in between. Germline loops: CDR1 SGHTA, CDR2 FQGNSA. CDR3 length: 14 amino acids. DNA of the CDR3: TGTGCCAGCAGCCCTTCTGGCCGCCTTTATGGCTACACCTTC. Its translation: CASSPSGRLYGYTF.

The chain has TRBV7-8 and TRBJ2-5, with 9 positions matching TRBD2. The CDR3 has 15 residues. CDR1 is SGHVS and CDR2 is FQNEAQ in the germline V gene. Unmatched junction bases numbered 5, after V lost 2 bases and J lost 4 bases. In nucleotides, the CDR3 is TGTGCCAGCAGCTTAACCGGCGGGGGGGGAGAGACCCAGTACTTC. Protein product: CASSLTGGGGETQYF. The whole variable domain, remainder taken from reference TRBV7-8 and TRBJ2-5, is GAGVSQSPRYKVAKRGQDVALRCDPISGHVSLFWYQQALGQGPEFLTYFQNEAQLDKSGLPSDRFFAERPEGSVSTLKIQRTQQEDSAVYLCASSLTGGGGETQYFGPGTRLLVL.

This clonotype has more than one count but fewer than ten. The V call is TRBV27, the J call TRBJ1-2; 7 positions match TRBD1. CDR1 and CDR2 (germline): MNHEY, SMNVEV (reference sequence). Trimming took 2 bases from V and 4 from J; bases not matched to a gene: 4. The CDR3 spans 14 residues. The CDR3 bases are TGTGCCAGCAGTTTACCGGGACAGACCTATGGCTACACCTTC. The encoded protein is CASSLPGQTYGYTF.

Note on this clonotype: Its ends do not fully match the called genes, so a read error is possible. The chain joins TRBV12-3 or TRBV12-4 to TRBJ2-7; 12 nucleotides agree with TRBD1. The CDR3 runs 18 residues. Written as DNA, the CDR3 is TGTGCCATCAGTGGCCGGGACAGGGGGCTTCTCAGGGCTATGGAGCAGTACTTC. It translates to CAISGRDRGLLRAMEQYF.

V is TRBV4-2 and J is TRBJ2-6; TRBD1 or TRBD2 may be the D gene (6 bases each). This CDR3 contains 16 residues. Germline-derived CDR1 and CDR2 are LGHNA and YNFKEQ. V was pared by 1 base and J by 0 bases, with 7 bases between. The DNA of the CDR3 is TGTGCCAGCAGCCAAGGGGGGGCCTCTGGGGCCAACGTCCTGACTTTC. Translation gives CASSQGGASGANVLTF.

This clonotype was detected only a few times. V and J are TRBV7-2 and TRBJ2-7; the match to TRBD2 covers 11 bases. Losses at the gene ends were 4 bases for V and 5 bases for J; bases not matched to a gene: 10. Germline CDR1 SGHTA, CDR2 FQGNSA. The CDR3 runs 16 residues. The CDR3 sequence: CASSSASSGGLHEQYF. The CDR3 nucleotides are TGTGCCAGCAGCTCAGCCTCTAGCGGGGGGTTGCACGAGCAGTACTTC.

In this sample, this clonotype turned up a few times. The CDR3 coding sequence is TGTGCCAGCAGTTACTTAATTGAGGGTGGCACTGAAGCTTTCTTT. Protein product: CASSYLIEGGTEAFF. The chain couples TRBV6-2 or TRBV6-3 to TRBJ1-1; no clear D. Germline lookup yields CDR1 MNHEY and CDR2 SVGEGT. V lost 1 base to trimming and J lost 4 bases, with 13 bases between them. There are 15 residues in the CDR3.

The V call is TRBV12-3 or TRBV12-4, the J call TRBJ1-3; no firm D call. V gave up 3 bases and J gave up 4 bases, with 10 bases separating them. The CDR3 contains 14 residues. CDR3 DNA: TGTGCCAGCAGTTTCACAGAAGCGGGAAACACCATATATTTT. Amino acids: CASSFTEAGNTIYF.

This sequence joins TRBV10-3 and TRBJ2-7; possible D gene TRBD1, 5 bases. Trimming took off 3 bases at V and 4 bases at J, with 10 bases between the two ends. Germline V gene lookup returns CDR1 ENHRY and CDR2 SYGVKD. CDR3 length: 13 amino acids. The CDR3 nucleotides read TGTGCCATCAGTGATGACGGACAATACGAGCAGTACTTC. This encodes CAISDDGQYEQYF.

This clonotype was counted ten times or more. The chain carries TRBV29-1 and TRBJ1-1; no firm D call. V lost 5 bases, J lost 0 bases, and 7 bases lay in between. Germline V gene data show CDR1 as SQVTM and CDR2 as ANQGSEA. The CDR3 sequence is 12 residues long. As DNA, the CDR3 is TGCAGCGTTCGGCAGTTGAACACTGAAGCTTTCTTT. Translated, it gives CSVRQLNTEAFF.

V gene TRBV24-1 combines with J gene TRBJ1-2; D perhaps matches TRBD1 (5 bases). V lost 10 bases and J lost 1, with 9 bases in between. Germline loops: CDR1 KGHDR, CDR2 SFDVKD. The CDR3 has 12 residues. The CDR3 here is CATIDSNYGYTF. The CDR3 bases are TGTGCCACGATAGACAGTAACTATGGCTACACCTTC.

The chain joins TRBV19 to TRBJ2-1; TRBD2 matches at 12 bases. Germline CDR1 LNHDA, CDR2 SQIVND (reference sequence). V lost 3 bases to trimming and J lost 5 bases; unmatched junction nucleotides: 8. The CDR3 spans 17 residues. CDR3 sequence (DNA): TGTGCCAGTAGTATCCGTAAGACTAGCGGGAGTCACAATGAGCAGTTCTTC. Residues: CASSIRKTSGSHNEQFF.

This clonotype was recorded a few times. The chain carries TRBV7-2 and TRBJ1-1; tentatively, D is TRBD1 (6 bases). V shed 6 bases and J shed 5 bases, with 16 bases lying between them. The CDR3 spans 14 residues. Germline-derived CDR1 and CDR2 are SGHTA and FQGNSA. The CDR3 nucleotides read TGTGCCAGCAGAAAGAACAGGGTAGTGACTGAAGCTTTCTTT. Translating it yields CASRKNRVVTEAFF.